This T cell receptor beta chain originates from a study of CD8 T cells in ankylosing spondylitis. Overall study findings and caveats: Seemingly distinctive of ankylosing spondylitis blood was a TCR beta motif formed by eight highly homologous variants. Significantly higher representation of disease-linked clones was reported for matched ankylosing spondylitis synovial fluid.

Construction of TCR beta libraries was performed using quantitative 5'-RACE with molecular barcodes. MiXCR was run by TCRdb on the 5' RACE reads, yielding one entry per CDR3 protein. The sample carries approximately 400,000 distinct CDR3 sequences, about 25% recorded once. The CDR3 totals 14 residues. Deletions cut 5 bases from V and 4 bases from J, with 12 bases between. Germline V gene sequence: CDR1 LGHDT, CDR2 YNNKEL (reference sequence). As for this clonotype: The antigen remains undetermined.

The rearrangement links TRBV3-1 to TRBJ1-5, with D possibly TRBD1 on 5 matching bases. The TCR originated in a male donor with ankylosing spondylitis. Sample: blood, either unsorted or a sorted T cell fraction (not recorded which). The CDR3 loop is CASSGTQDNQPQHF. DNA for the CDR3: TGTGCCAGCAGCGGGACCCAGGATAATCAGCCCCAGCATTTT.